The 12 T cell receptor beta chains below come from one sample, sequenced in a study of cytomegalovirus exposure and HLA in healthy donors. Data came from immunoSEQ multiplex PCR; TCRdb stores just in-frame clones and leaves some out. The sample contains approximately 120,000 clones, roughly nine tenths of which appear only once. The sample consisted of PBMCs. The receptors derive from a woman aged 18-30 years in good health and CMV-seronegative.

The chain joins TRBV5-4 to TRBJ1-1, with 7 nucleotides matching TRBD1. This CDR3 has 14 residues. Germline loops: CDR1 SGHNT, CDR2 YYREEE (reference sequence). V dropped 4 bases and J dropped 0; count of bases not matched to a gene: 3. The CDR3 bases are TGTGCCAGCAGCGGGGGACAGTTGAACACTGAAGCTTTCTTT. It specifies CASSGGQLNTEAFF.

This chain links TRBV6-5 with TRBJ2-7; D is perhaps TRBD1 (5 bases). The germline V gene has CDR1 MNHEY and CDR2 SVGAGI. The CDR3 spans 13 residues. Trimming removed 8 bases at V and 2 bases at J, with 13 bases between. CDR3: CASSREAAYEQYF. CDR3 DNA sequence: TGTGCCAGCTCCAGGGAAGCAGCCTACGAGCAGTACTTC.

The V call is TRBV27, the J call TRBJ2-7; 12 bases map to TRBD1. The CDR3 runs 13 residues. V shed 7 bases and J 6 bases; nucleotides not matched to a gene: 4. Germline V lookup: CDR1 MNHEY, CDR2 SMNVEV (reference sequence). The CDR3 is CASIGTGGREQYF. The CDR3, as DNA: TGTGCCAGCATTGGGACAGGGGGCCGCGAGCAGTACTTC.

This chain joins TRBV7-8 and TRBJ1-1; perhaps TRBD1 as D (5 bases). V was cut by 5 bases and J by 3 bases, with 16 bases left in between. Germline CDR1 reads SGHVS; CDR2 reads FQNEAQ. The CDR3 has 15 residues. The CDR3 reads CASSIRVWADTEAFF. CDR3 bases: TGTGCCAGCAGCATCAGGGTCTGGGCGGACACTGAAGCTTTCTTT.

This clone showed up just once. This rearrangement joins TRBV27 to TRBJ2-3; D remains unclear. The CDR3 length is 13 residues. Germline V gene sequence: CDR1 MNHEY, CDR2 SMNVEV (reference sequence). The ends were cut back, 1 base at V and 2 bases at J, with 4 bases in the middle. The CDR3 loop reads CASSLYLTDTQYF. The CDR3 nucleotides are TGTGCCAGCAGTTTATATCTCACAGATACGCAGTATTTT.

The table lists this clone with a count of one. The chain combines TRBV5-4 with TRBJ2-1; 7 nucleotides match TRBD1. This CDR3 comprises 15 residues. V lost 6 bases and J lost 7; bases outside the gene matches: 13. Germline-derived CDR1 and CDR2 are SGHNT and YYREEE (reference sequence). CDR3 loop: CASTRDRSSWNEQFF. The DNA of the CDR3 is TGTGCCAGCACAAGGGACAGATCCTCTTGGAATGAGCAGTTCTTC.

V gene TRBV7-9 combines with J gene TRBJ2-1; 10 bases map to TRBD2. CDR1 SEHNR and CDR2 FQNEAQ come from the germline V gene (reference sequence). The CDR3 contains 16 residues. The junction had 6 bases not matched to a gene; V was cut back by 5 bases and J by 2 bases. CDR3 amino acids: CASSRLAGPTYNEQFF. The CDR3 nucleotides are TGTGCCAGCAGCCGACTAGCGGGTCCGACCTACAATGAGCAGTTCTTC. The entire variable domain, with the rest obtained from reference TRBV7-9 and TRBJ2-1, is as follows: DTGVSQNPRHKITKRGQNVTFRCDPISEHNRLYWYRQTLGQGPEFLTYFQNEAQLEKSRLLSDRFSAERPKGSFSTLEIQRTEQGDSAMYLCASSRLAGPTYNEQFFGPGTRLTVL.

This rearrangement joins TRBV14 to TRBJ1-1, with D possibly matching TRBD1 (5 bases). CDR1 SGHDN and CDR2 FVKESK come from the germline V gene. V dropped 1 base and J dropped 7 bases, with 13 bases sitting between them. The CDR3 is 14 residues long. CDR3 in amino acids: CASSQVPGWGEAFF. DNA of the CDR3: TGTGCCAGCAGCCAAGTCCCAGGGTGGGGTGAAGCTTTCTTT.

V gene TRBV18 combines with J gene TRBJ2-7; D may be TRBD2 (5 bases). V was trimmed by 3 bases and J by 1 base, leaving 10 bases between them. Germline CDR1 is KGHSH and CDR2 is LQKENI. This CDR3 is 14 amino acids long. CDR3 sequence (DNA): TGTGCCAGCTCACCTCGGGGTGATTCCTACGAGCAGTACTTC. Amino acids: CASSPRGDSYEQYF.

The CDR3 spells CAITERRGRDTEAFF. CDR3 nucleotides: TGTGCCATCACCGAGCGTCGGGGGAGGGACACTGAAGCTTTCTTT. This chain joins TRBV10-3 and TRBJ1-1, with D tentatively TRBD1 (5 bases). Germline lookup yields CDR1 ENHRY and CDR2 SYGVKD. Trimming removed 7 bases from V and 3 bases from J, with 18 bases in between. The CDR3 is 15 amino acids.

The chain has TRBV5-1 and TRBJ2-5, with 8 bases fitting TRBD1. This CDR3 has 15 amino acids. V shed 0 bases and J 5 bases; nucleotides not matched to a gene: 6. The V gene's germline CDR1 is SGHRS and CDR2 YFSETQ. CDR3 nucleotide sequence: TGCGCCAGCAGCTTGGGGGATACAGGGGGTGAGACCCAGTACTTC. Translated: CASSLGDTGGETQYF.

This chain connects TRBV6-1 to TRBJ2-1, with TRBD2 matching 13 bases. The CDR3 sequence is 18 residues long. Trimming at V came to 1 base and at J to 3 bases, leaving 6 bases not matched to a gene. Germline V gene data show CDR1 as MNHNS and CDR2 as SASEGT. The CDR3 region has the DNA TGTGCCAGCAGTGAAGGGGCGACTAGCGGGAGGTTCTACAATGAGCAGTTCTTC. Its translation: CASSEGATSGRFYNEQFF.